These 8 T cell receptor beta chains were sequenced from one sample in a study of blood T cell repertoires in COVID-19. Produced via immunoSEQ multiplex PCR; TCRdb's table is partial and in-frame only. The sample lists about 68,000 clones; 80% to 90% were seen once. Specimen: peripheral blood. The receptors were sampled from a man over 45 with acute or convalescent COVID-19.

The chain has TRBV7-2 and TRBJ1-2, with TRBD1 matching over 7 bases. V trimming: 2 bases; J trimming: 4 bases; junction bases outside the gene matches: 4. CDR3 size: 14 residues. Germline loops: CDR1 SGHTA, CDR2 FQGNSA. Written as DNA, the CDR3 is TGTGCCAGCAGCTTATCCGGGACAGCCTATGGCTACACCTTC. Protein: CASSLSGTAYGYTF.

The J gene is TRBJ1-2, the V gene TRBV6-5, with 7 positions matching TRBD1. CDR1 MNHEY and CDR2 SVGAGI come from the germline V gene. J gave up 2 bases and V 7 bases, and 10 bases lay outside the gene matches. The CDR3 spans 15 residues. Written as DNA, the CDR3 is TGTGCCAGCATAATGGGGGACAGTCAAAACTATGGCTACACCTTC. Translation: CASIMGDSQNYGYTF.

The chain links TRBV7-9 to TRBJ2-2; TRBD1 aligns across 11 bases. Germline V gene lookup returns CDR1 SEHNR and CDR2 FQNEAQ (reference sequence). CDR3 length: 16 residues. Trimming at V came to 4 bases and at J to 5 bases, leaving 6 bases not matched to a gene. CDR3 sequence (DNA): TGTGCCAGCAGCTCTCCGGGACAGGGGGAGACCGGGGAGCTGTTTTTT. Translated, it gives CASSSPGQGETGELFF.

The chain recombines TRBV28 with TRBJ1-2; D unclear. Germline assignment: CDR1 MDHEN and CDR2 SYDVKM. CDR3 size: 15 residues. The germline V and J ends were trimmed by 3 bases and 0 bases, with 11 bases remaining between them. The CDR3 bases are TGTGCCAGCAGTTTGGGGTCCGGGACTAACTATGGCTACACCTTC. Protein: CASSLGSGTNYGYTF.

The chain uses TRBV27 and TRBJ1-2; 7 nucleotides line up with TRBD1. In germline, CDR1 is MNHEY, CDR2 SMNVEV (reference sequence). V shed 8 bases and J 4 bases; nucleotides not matched to a gene: 10. The CDR3 totals 14 residues. CDR3 sequence reads: CASGLGTAGYGYTF. CDR3 DNA: TGTGCCAGCGGCCTCGGGACAGCTGGCTATGGCTACACCTTC.

The rearrangement joins TRBV5-1 to TRBJ1-1; possible D gene TRBD1, 6 bases. This CDR3 region has 16 residues. Between the trimmed V and J ends, which lost 5 bases and 1 base, there was a span of 18 bases. Germline CDR1 SGHRS, CDR2 YFSETQ. The CDR3 bases are TGCGCCAGCAGTTGGGACATTGGCCGTTGGAACACTGAAGCTTTCTTT. It encodes CASSWDIGRWNTEAFF. The whole variable domain, remainder taken from reference TRBV5-1 and TRBJ1-1, is KAGVTQTPRYLIKTRGQQVTLSCSPISGHRSVSWYQQTPGQGLQFLFEYFSETQRNKGNFPGRFSGRQFSNSRSEMNVSTLELGDSALYLCASSWDIGRWNTEAFFGQGTRLTVV.

The V and J genes are TRBV6-5 and TRBJ1-1; D unclear. CDR1 and CDR2 (germline): MNHEY, SVGAGI. The V end was cut by 0 bases, the J end by 0 bases, with 11 bases between. The CDR3 length is 16 residues. CDR3 protein: CASSYSPGGMNTEAFF. In nucleotides, the CDR3 is TGTGCCAGCAGTTACTCTCCAGGTGGAATGAACACTGAAGCTTTCTTT.

CDR3 amino acids: CASSGGLYYGYTF. As DNA, the CDR3 is TGTGCCAGCAGCGGGGGACTGTACTATGGCTACACCTTC. This chain joins TRBV7-2 and TRBJ1-2; D possibly corresponds to TRBD1 (5 bases). Per the germline V gene, CDR1 is SGHTA and CDR2 is FQGNSA. V was shortened by 5 bases and J by 3 bases, with 10 bases between the two germline ends. The CDR3 length is 13 residues.